These 20 T cell receptor beta chains share one sample of origin, sequenced in a study of T-cell reconstitution after alpha-beta-depleted transplantation in children. The TCRbeta library was prepared with unique molecular identifiers. MiXCR, applied by TCRdb to the PCR reads, yields one record per CDR3 protein. The table has a few hundred thousand distinct CDR3 sequences, under 15% seen once. Sequencing was performed on PBMCs, mostly from graft donor cells, taken 360 days after TCRalphabeta/CD19-depleted stem cell transplant. These receptors were collected from a male patient younger than 18 who had a stem cell transplant for acute myeloid leukemia, so the T cells may come from the graft donor.

The chain uses TRBV7-2 and TRBJ2-1; 7 bases map to TRBD2. CDR1 and CDR2 from the germline V gene are SGHTA and FQGNSA. The CDR3 totals 16 residues. V was clipped by 5 bases and J by 6 bases; unmatched bases: 13. The CDR3 protein is CASSPIVWGGPNEQFF. The CDR3 region has the DNA TGTGCCAGCAGCCCCATTGTATGGGGAGGGCCCAATGAGCAGTTCTTC.

The V and J genes are TRBV20-1 and TRBJ1-5; possibly TRBD1 for D (5 bases). Trimming shortened V by 5 bases and J by 3 bases, and 14 bases separated the two germline ends. This CDR3 comprises 14 residues. Germline CDR1 is DFQATT and CDR2 is SNEGSKA (reference sequence). The CDR3 DNA reads TGCAGTGCTGGCCCACAGGACGTCAATCAGCCCCAGCATTTT. Its protein product is CSAGPQDVNQPQHF.

V and J are TRBV30 and TRBJ2-5, with a possible D match to TRBD2 (5 bases). V was clipped by 3 bases and J by 7 bases, with 15 bases between them. This CDR3 has 13 amino acids. The germline V gene has CDR1 GTSNPN and CDR2 SVGIG (reference sequence). CDR3 amino acids: CAWSTGSLGTQYF. CDR3 DNA sequence: TGTGCCTGGAGCACGGGGAGTTTAGGGACCCAGTACTTC.

This sequence joins TRBV4-3 and TRBJ2-2, with a possible D match to TRBD2 (8 bases). The CDR3 sequence is 19 residues long. The V gene's germline CDR1 is LGHNA and CDR2 YSLEER. V gave up 4 bases and J gave up 7 bases, with 28 bases separating them. The CDR3: CASSPSGGGTSGVFGELFF. The CDR3 DNA reads as TGCGCCAGCAGCCCCTCAGGGGGGGGTACTAGCGGAGTATTCGGGGAGCTGTTTTTT.

The chain joins TRBV12-3 or TRBV12-4 to TRBJ2-7; D gene unclear. This CDR3 contains 12 residues. Trimming pared 5 bases from V and 6 bases from J, leaving 11 bases between. The CDR3 loop reads CASSLLGGEQYF. The CDR3 DNA reads TGTGCCAGCAGTCTCCTGGGTGGCGAGCAGTACTTC.

This clonotype has at least ten counts. The CDR3 reads CASVGGRGIYEQYF. In DNA, the CDR3 is TGTGCCAGCGTCGGTGGCAGGGGAATTTACGAGCAGTACTTC. The rearrangement uses TRBV28 and TRBJ2-7, with D perhaps TRBD1 (6 bases). From germline, CDR1 is MDHEN and CDR2 SYDVKM. The CDR3 extends over 14 amino acids. Deletions cut 8 bases from V and 4 bases from J, with 18 bases between.

J is TRBJ1-5 and V is TRBV18, with a weak D call TRBD1 (6 bases). The V and J ends lost 1 base and 2 bases respectively, with 9 bases between them. The CDR3 has 15 amino acids. CDR1 and CDR2 from the germline V gene are KGHSH and LQKENI. The CDR3 nucleotides are TGTGCCAGCTCACCACGGGCAGGGGGCAATCAGCCCCAGCATTTT. It is translated as CASSPRAGGNQPQHF.

The V call is TRBV7-6, the J call TRBJ2-5; perhaps TRBD1 as D (5 bases). V was trimmed by 5 bases and J by 3 bases, leaving 22 bases between them. This CDR3 comprises 17 residues. Per germline, CDR1 SGHVS and CDR2 FNYEAQ. The CDR3 here is CASSPRARVRLEETQYF. The CDR3 nucleotides are TGTGCCAGCAGCCCTAGGGCCAGGGTTCGTCTGGAAGAGACCCAGTACTTC.

V gene TRBV19 combines with J gene TRBJ2-1, with 11 nucleotides matching TRBD2. The CDR3 has 13 amino acids. The germline CDR1 and CDR2 sequences are LNHDA and SQIVND (reference sequence). V shed 0 bases, J shed 14 bases, and the junction held 3 bases outside the gene matches. CDR3 residues: CASSIELAGDEFF. CDR3 nucleotide sequence: TGTGCCAGTAGTATAGAACTAGCGGGAGACGAGTTCTTC.

Written as DNA, the CDR3 is TGTGCCAGCAGCTTCTTCCCCCTTCCCTCGACCCTGCGGGGGGGCAATGAGCAGTTCTTC. Its translation is CASSFFPLPSTLRGGNEQFF. The chain couples TRBV7-3 to TRBJ2-1; 9 nucleotides match TRBD2. The trim removed 3 bases at V and 6 bases at J, leaving 21 bases unmatched. In germline, CDR1 is SGHTA, CDR2 FQGTGA. The CDR3 totals 20 residues.

This clonotype occurred a few times. The chain uses TRBV5-1 and TRBJ2-1; TRBD2 agrees at 8 bases. The CDR3 runs to 15 residues. The V gene end was trimmed by 3 bases and the J gene end by 5 bases; junction bases not matched to a gene: 7. The germline V gene encodes CDR1 SGHRS and CDR2 YFSETQ. This chain's CDR3 is CASSWLSGSNNEQFF. DNA for the CDR3: TGCGCCAGCAGCTGGCTCAGCGGGAGCAACAATGAGCAGTTCTTC.

This clonotype was observed many times. One end of the junction varies from germline; a read error may be responsible. The CDR3 coding sequence is TGCAGTGCCAGAGGGGGACCTGAAGCTTTCTTT. Its translation is CSARGGPEAFF. The rearrangement uses TRBV20-1 and TRBJ1-1, with D maybe TRBD1 (6 bases). CDR3 size: 11 residues. Germline CDR1 is DFQATT and CDR2 is SNEGSKA (reference sequence).

This clonotype was observed many times. The chain combines TRBV6-2 or TRBV6-3 with TRBJ1-2; D may be TRBD1 (5 bases). Germline V gene data show CDR1 as MNHEY and CDR2 as SVGEGT. Trimming removed 6 bases from V and 5 bases from J, with 10 bases in between. The CDR3 loop spans 12 amino acids. The CDR3 loop is CASSKRGYGYTF. CDR3 nucleotides: TGTGCCAGCAGCAAGCGGGGGTATGGCTACACCTTC.

The chain couples TRBV20-1 to TRBJ1-5; D remains ambiguous. The V end lost 6 bases, the J end lost 6 bases, and 12 bases lay between the germline ends. Germline CDR1 and CDR2: DFQATT and SNEGSKA (reference sequence). The CDR3 extends over 12 amino acids. Written as DNA, the CDR3 is TGCAGTGCGGCAGGTGATGTTCAGCCCCAGCATTTT. Translating it yields CSAAGDVQPQHF.

This clonotype has a handful of counts. J is TRBJ2-1 and V is TRBV27; TRBD2 agrees at 11 bases. The germline gives CDR1 MNHEY, CDR2 SMNVEV (reference sequence). V shed 8 bases, J shed 6 bases, and the junction held 6 bases outside the gene matches. The CDR3 totals 14 residues. This CDR3 is CASRLAGRGNEQFF. CDR3 bases: TGTGCCAGCCGACTAGCGGGAAGAGGCAATGAGCAGTTCTTC.

Many counts were recorded for this clonotype. The chain uses TRBV14 and TRBJ2-7; D is unresolved. There are 11 residues in the CDR3. The germline V and J ends were trimmed by 3 bases and 6 bases, with 6 bases remaining between them. CDR1 is SGHDN, CDR2 FVKESK, per germline. This CDR3 is CASSQASEQYF. CDR3 DNA: TGTGCCAGCAGCCAGGCTTCCGAGCAGTACTTC.

The genes are TRBV25-1 and TRBJ2-7; possibly TRBD1 or TRBD2 for D (5 bases each). The CDR3 is made up of 13 amino acids. Trimming pared 2 bases from V and 7 bases from J, leaving 12 bases between. Germline V gives CDR1 MGHDK, CDR2 SYGVNS. CDR3 nucleotide sequence: TGTGCCAGCAGTGAACCCCCGGGGCAAGAGCAGTACTTC. Translating gives CASSEPPGQEQYF.

This clonotype showed up many times. The V and J genes are TRBV20-1 and TRBJ2-7, with D tentatively TRBD2 (5 bases). The V and J ends lost 5 bases and 0 bases respectively, with 14 bases between them. Germline V lookup: CDR1 DFQATT, CDR2 SNEGSKA (reference sequence). CDR3 length: 14 amino acids. CDR3: CSAGSPGSSYEQYF. In nucleotides, the CDR3 is TGCAGTGCTGGGTCTCCGGGGAGCTCCTACGAGCAGTACTTC.

This clonotype has more than one count but fewer than ten. The rearrangement joins TRBV6-5 to TRBJ2-1; a possible D gene is TRBD2 (5 bases). CDR1 and CDR2 (germline): MNHEY, SVGAGI. The CDR3 has 15 amino acids. Trimming shortened V by 2 bases and J by 0 bases, and 8 bases separated the two germline ends. CDR3 loop: CASSYGLTSYNEQFF. In nucleotides, the CDR3 is TGTGCCAGCAGTTACGGACTCACCTCCTACAATGAGCAGTTCTTC.

V is TRBV20-1 and J is TRBJ2-6; D remains ambiguous. Germline loops: CDR1 DFQATT, CDR2 SNEGSKA (reference sequence). The CDR3 is 14 amino acids. The DNA for the CDR3 is TGCAGCGGATTACAGCCGTCTGGGGCCAACGTCCTGACTTTC. This codes for CSGLQPSGANVLTF.